The 17 T cell receptor beta chains below come from one sample, sequenced in a study of blood T cell repertoires in COVID-19. Sequenced by immunoSEQ multiplex PCR; TCRdb stores in-frame clones only, minus some. The table lists about 140,000 clones, 75% to 90% of them singletons. Sequencing input: peripheral blood. The receptor set was obtained from a woman at least 80 years old with acute or convalescent COVID-19.

CDR3 sequence (DNA): TGTGCCAGCAGTGGTCGCTGGACAGGGACTAATGAAAAACTGTTTTTT. Its translation is CASSGRWTGTNEKLFF. This chain links TRBV6-1 with TRBJ1-4; 8 nucleotides align to TRBD1. Per germline, CDR1 MNHNS and CDR2 SASEGT. The CDR3 covers 16 residues. The V gene end was trimmed by 4 bases and the J gene end by 2 bases; junction bases not matched to a gene: 6.

This clone was recorded only once. The V call is TRBV28, the J call TRBJ1-5, with unresolved D. Trimming shortened V by 9 bases and J by 2 bases, and 17 bases separated the two germline ends. This CDR3 is 15 amino acids long. From germline, CDR1 is MDHEN and CDR2 SYDVKM. CDR3: CASLTAAGGNQPQHF. DNA of the CDR3: TGTGCCAGTCTGACTGCCGCCGGAGGCAATCAGCCCCAGCATTTT.

This chain joins TRBV9 and TRBJ1-2, with TRBD1 matching over 11 bases. The J segment lost 6 bases and the V segment lost 2 bases, leaving 12 bases of the junction unmatched. Germline values: CDR1 SGDLS, CDR2 YYNGEE. The CDR3 totals 17 residues. CDR3 amino acids: CASSVVPGTGGIDGYTF. CDR3 nucleotides: TGTGCCAGCAGCGTCGTCCCCGGGACAGGGGGAATCGATGGCTACACCTTC.

The rearrangement links TRBV30 to TRBJ2-5, with 7 bases aligning to TRBD2. The ends lost 5 bases at V and 7 bases at J; junction bases unmatched: 13. CDR1 and CDR2 (germline): GTSNPN, SVGIG (reference sequence). The CDR3 length is 14 residues. The CDR3 is CAWGARGTRRTQYF. Here the CDR3 DNA reads TGTGCCTGGGGGGCGCGGGGGACTCGACGGACCCAGTACTTC.

A few counts support this clone. The rearrangement links TRBV5-1 to TRBJ2-7; 7 bases agree with TRBD1. V lost 4 bases to trimming and J lost 3 bases; unmatched junction nucleotides: 10. CDR3 length: 15 amino acids. Germline V CDR1 and CDR2: SGHRS, YFSETQ. The CDR3 sequence: CASSPRQGVFYEQYF. The DNA of the CDR3 is TGCGCCAGCAGCCCGCGACAGGGAGTATTCTACGAGCAGTACTTC.

The chain couples TRBV2 to TRBJ1-1; 7 bases match TRBD1. Losses at the gene ends were 5 bases for V and 5 bases for J; bases not matched to a gene: 8. The germline CDR1 and CDR2 sequences are SNHLY and FYNNEI. The CDR3 is 14 residues long. The DNA for the CDR3 is TGTGCCAGCAGTCTACAGGGGTCCGTAACTGAAGCTTTCTTT. It is translated as CASSLQGSVTEAFF.

This chain links TRBV12-3 or TRBV12-4 with TRBJ1-2; 8 positions agree with TRBD1. This CDR3 region has 12 residues. With V trimmed by 6 bases and J by 8 bases, 5 bases remained unmatched. CDR3 sequence (DNA): TGTGCCAGCAGACGGACAGGGTTCGGCTACACCTTC. This sequence encodes CASRRTGFGYTF.

The chain combines TRBV7-9 with TRBJ2-7; 8 bases line up with TRBD2. The V and J ends lost 3 bases and 13 bases, in that order; junction bases with no gene match: 11. This CDR3 has 13 amino acids. Germline loops: CDR1 SEHNR, CDR2 FQNEAQ (reference sequence). Here the CDR3 reads CASSFSGVPGKYF. For the CDR3, the DNA is TGTGCCAGCAGCTTTAGCGGGGTTCCGGGGAAATACTTC.

The rearrangement joins TRBV6-5 to TRBJ1-1; 8 nucleotides match TRBD1. The germline V gene encodes CDR1 MNHEY and CDR2 SVGAGI. With V trimmed by 7 bases and J by 1 base, 5 bases remained unmatched. The CDR3 spans 14 residues. CDR3 coding DNA: TGTGCCAGCACTATGACAGGGGCGAACACTGAAGCTTTCTTT. Residues: CASTMTGANTEAFF.

The J gene is TRBJ1-6, the V gene TRBV6-5, with TRBD1 as a possible D gene (5 bases). V shed 6 bases and J shed 9 bases, with 12 bases lying between them. This CDR3 contains 13 residues. Germline loops: CDR1 MNHEY, CDR2 SVGAGI. CDR3 protein: CASSDRQFSPLHF. CDR3 DNA sequence: TGTGCCAGCAGCGACCGACAGTTTTCACCCCTCCACTTT.

The count of this clone is one. This sequence joins TRBV19 and TRBJ1-4; 7 bases match TRBD1. CDR3 length equals 12 residues. Germline values: CDR1 LNHDA, CDR2 SQIVND (reference sequence). The junction had 6 bases not matched to a gene; V was cut back by 6 bases and J by 11 bases. The CDR3 loop reads CASRGTDEKLFF. For the CDR3, the DNA is TGTGCCAGTAGAGGGACAGACGAGAAACTGTTTTTT.

The chain links TRBV7-9 to TRBJ2-7; D gene ambiguous. Trimming left V 2 bases short and J 2 bases short, with 7 bases between. CDR1 and CDR2 (germline): SEHNR, FQNEAQ (reference sequence). There are 13 residues in the CDR3. The CDR3 coding sequence is TGTGCCAGCAGCTTACGGGTGCCCTACGAGCAGTACTTC. This codes for CASSLRVPYEQYF.

The V and J genes are TRBV6-2 or TRBV6-3 and TRBJ2-7, with 7 bases that match TRBD1. CDR3 size: 15 residues. Germline CDR1 and CDR2: MNHEY and SVGEGT. V trimming: 5 bases; J trimming: 0 bases; junction bases outside the gene matches: 7. The CDR3: CASSPGTASSYEQYF. The CDR3 nucleotides read TGTGCCAGCAGTCCCGGGACAGCCTCCTCCTACGAGCAGTACTTC.

This chain connects TRBV4-3 to TRBJ1-5; no reliable D call. V lost 0 bases and J 9 bases, leaving 9 bases between the germline ends. This CDR3 contains 13 residues. CDR1 is LGHNA and CDR2 is YSLEER in the germline V gene. The chain's CDR3 is CASSQDQARPQHF. Here the CDR3 DNA reads TGCGCCAGCAGCCAAGATCAAGCACGGCCCCAGCATTTT.

This clone was observed a handful of times. The genes are TRBV2 and TRBJ2-5, with 8 bases fitting TRBD2. Germline V gene data show CDR1 as SNHLY and CDR2 as FYNNEI. V trimming: 5 bases; J trimming: 3 bases; junction bases outside the gene matches: 8. There are 15 residues in the CDR3. DNA for the CDR3: TGTGCCAGCAGTACTCAAGGGACTAGGGAAGAGACCCAGTACTTC. The encoded protein is CASSTQGTREETQYF. Variable domain in full (rest from reference TRBV2 and TRBJ2-5): EPEVTQTPSHQVTQMGQEVILRCVPISNHLYFYWYRQILGQKVEFLVSFYNNEISEKSEIFDDQFSVERPDGSNFTLKIRSTKLEDSAMYFCASSTQGTREETQYFGPGTRLLVL.

Only one count was recorded for this clone. This chain connects TRBV5-5 to TRBJ2-5; D is unresolved. This CDR3 contains 13 residues. The germline V and J ends were trimmed by 4 bases and 0 bases, with 7 bases remaining between them. The germline gives CDR1 SGHKS, CDR2 YYEKEE (reference sequence). Here the CDR3 reads CASSLLYQETQYF. The DNA for the CDR3 is TGTGCCAGCAGCCTCCTGTACCAAGAGACCCAGTACTTC.

Details on this clone: Other DNA sequences in the same sample also yield this CDR3. The genes are TRBV5-6 and TRBJ1-2; 7 nucleotides agree with TRBD1. The V gene end was trimmed by 4 bases and the J gene end by 3 bases; junction bases not matched to a gene: 3. The CDR3 is made up of 13 amino acids. The germline V gene encodes CDR1 SGHDT and CDR2 YYEEEE. This CDR3 is CASSPDRDYGYTF. The CDR3 DNA sequence: TGTGCCAGCAGCCCAGACAGGGACTATGGCTACACCTTC. The variable domain in full, completed from reference TRBV5-6 and TRBJ1-2, reads DAGVTQSPTHLIKTRGQQVTLRCSPKSGHDTVSWYQQALGQGPQFIFQYYEEEERQRGNFPDRFSGHQFPNYSSELNVNALLLGDSALYLCASSPDRDYGYTFGSGTRLTVV.